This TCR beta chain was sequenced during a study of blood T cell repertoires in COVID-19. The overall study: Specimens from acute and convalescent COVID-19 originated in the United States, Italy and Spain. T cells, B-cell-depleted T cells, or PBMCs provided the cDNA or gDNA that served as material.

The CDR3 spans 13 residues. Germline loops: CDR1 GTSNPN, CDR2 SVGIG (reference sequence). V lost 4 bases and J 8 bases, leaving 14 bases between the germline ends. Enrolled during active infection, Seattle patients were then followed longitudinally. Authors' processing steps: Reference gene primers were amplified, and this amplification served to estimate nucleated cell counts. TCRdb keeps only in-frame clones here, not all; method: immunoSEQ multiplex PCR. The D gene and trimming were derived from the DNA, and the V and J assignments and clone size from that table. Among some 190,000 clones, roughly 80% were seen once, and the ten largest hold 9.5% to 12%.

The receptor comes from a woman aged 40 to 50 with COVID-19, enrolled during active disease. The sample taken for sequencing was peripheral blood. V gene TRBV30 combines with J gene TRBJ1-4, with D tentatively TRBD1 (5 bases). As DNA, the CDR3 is TGTGCCTGGACTCAGGGCCCGTCAGAAAAACTGTTTTTT. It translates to CAWTQGPSEKLFF.